Each of the 5 T cell receptor beta chains below was sequenced from the same sample in a study of T cell repertoires in cytomegalovirus infection. TCRdb ran MiXCR on the reads and lists one entry per CDR3 protein. The data contain 300,000 to 450,000 distinct CDR3 sequences, 15% to 20% of them singletons. Source material: PBMCs. These receptors were collected from a human donor in good health (CMV status not recorded). Some clones in this sample may be carry-over from other donors' samples.

The rearrangement uses TRBV7-9 and TRBJ2-3; 12 nucleotides agree with TRBD2. The length of the CDR3 is 17 residues. The J segment lost 2 bases and the V segment lost 4 bases, leaving 7 bases of the junction unmatched. The germline V gene encodes CDR1 SEHNR and CDR2 FQNEAQ (reference sequence). The CDR3 DNA reads as TGTGCCAGCAGCTCTGCTAGCGGGAGGGATCCCACAGATACGCAGTATTTT. This encodes CASSSASGRDPTDTQYF.

Only a few counts were recorded for this clonotype. The chain couples TRBV6-1 to TRBJ2-7; tentatively, D is TRBD1 or TRBD2 (5 bases each). V gave up 5 bases and J gave up 2 bases, with 13 bases separating them. The CDR3 has 14 amino acids. The germline CDR1 and CDR2 sequences are MNHNS and SASEGT. The chain's CDR3 is CASSQWDGAYEQYF. Here the CDR3 DNA reads TGTGCCAGCAGTCAGTGGGACGGCGCCTACGAGCAGTACTTC.

This clonotype was observed many times. The rearrangement uses TRBV29-1 and TRBJ2-3, with 7 bases matching TRBD2. This CDR3 is 15 amino acids long. The ends lost 6 bases at V and 0 bases at J; junction bases unmatched: 9. Germline V gene lookup returns CDR1 SQVTM and CDR2 ANQGSEA. The CDR3 protein is CSVLRRGDSTDTQYF. In DNA form, the CDR3 reads TGCAGCGTCCTGCGTCGGGGGGATAGCACAGATACGCAGTATTTT.

Details on this clonotype: A much larger clone sits a single nucleotide away, making a read error possible. The chain employs TRBV10-3 and TRBJ2-1; the match to TRBD1 covers 10 bases. Germline-derived CDR1 and CDR2 are ENHRY and SYGVKD. The CDR3 runs to 16 residues. CDR3 amino acids: CATSMGDRGDYKEQFF. The CDR3 coding sequence is TGTGCCACCAGTATGGGGGACAGGGGCGACTACAAAGAGCAGTTCTTC.

This clonotype came up a few times. This chain uses TRBV2 with TRBJ1-5, with 10 nucleotides matching TRBD1. The length of the CDR3 is 13 residues. The J segment lost 5 bases and the V segment lost 8 bases, leaving 3 bases of the junction unmatched. Germline lookup yields CDR1 SNHLY and CDR2 FYNNEI. CDR3 region: CASGGTGDQPQHF. CDR3 sequence (DNA): TGTGCCAGCGGGGGGACAGGGGATCAGCCCCAGCATTTT.